The 32 T cell receptor beta chains below come from one sample, sequenced in a study of tumor-infiltrating lymphocytes in oesophageal squamous cell carcinoma. A single record per CDR3 protein comes from TCRdb applying MiXCR to the PCR reads. The data show 15,000 to 20,000 distinct CDR3 sequences, roughly 45% seen once. Sequencing was done on a sample of blood. The source is a female donor with esophageal squamous cell carcinoma.

Many counts were recorded for this clonotype. The junction differs from germline at one of its ends, possibly a read error. This rearrangement joins TRBV12-3 or TRBV12-4 to TRBJ1-4; D perhaps matches TRBD1 (5 bases). The CDR3 is 15 residues long. As DNA, the CDR3 is TGTGCCAGCAGTAACCAAGGGGTTCCTAATGAAAAACAGTTTTTT. As protein: CASSNQGVPNEKQFF.

This clonotype was counted ten times or more. The chain recombines TRBV27 with TRBJ1-1; D gene unclear. The V end was cut by 11 bases, the J end by 0 bases, with 13 bases between. CDR3 length: 13 residues. CDR1 and CDR2 (germline): MNHEY, SMNVEV (reference sequence). CDR3 in DNA: TGTGCCGTCAAGGGAGCTTTGAACACTGAAGCTTTCTTT. Translation gives CAVKGALNTEAFF.

V usage is TRBV9 and J usage is TRBJ1-3; the D is unclear. The CDR3 length is 14 residues. Germline CDR1 is SGDLS and CDR2 is YYNGEE. Trimming took off 6 bases at V and 1 base at J, with 11 bases between the two ends. CDR3 amino acids: CASTEGLSGNTIYF. The CDR3 coding sequence is TGTGCCAGCACAGAGGGTCTTTCTGGAAACACCATATATTTT.

In regard to this clonotype: The DNA is omitted, as the CDR3 cannot be located on it reliably, and the CDR3 follows TCRdb's listing. The chain employs TRBV25-1 and TRBJ2-6; the table assigns TRBD1, which was not confirmed against the DNA. The CDR3 totals 16 residues, both ends included. CDR1 is MGHDK and CDR2 is SYGVNS in the germline V gene. CDR3 protein: CASSETGDQLWLHLRF.

The chain carries TRBV7-4 and TRBJ2-3; 9 nucleotides align to TRBD1. The J call may be wrong; the DNA end is better matched by TRBJ2-1. The length of the CDR3 is 16 residues. In germline, CDR1 is SGHVT, CDR2 SQSDAQ. The CDR3, as DNA: TGTGCCAGCAGCTCGTGGACAGGGGTCGGGTCCTACGAGCAGTTCTTC. Its protein product is CASSSWTGVGSYEQFF.

This clonotype showed up just a few times. The chain combines TRBV6-6 with TRBJ2-5; possible D gene TRBD2, 6 bases. The germline V gene has CDR1 MNHNY and CDR2 SVGAGI (reference sequence). V lost 2 bases and J lost 5, with 15 bases in between. The CDR3 runs 15 residues. CDR3 in amino acids: CASSYGAGSGETQYF. The CDR3 nucleotides read TGTGCCAGCAGTTACGGCGCGGGATCCGGGGAGACCCAGTACTTC.

This clonotype was detected ten times or more. The chain links TRBV19 to TRBJ1-4, with 7 nucleotides matching TRBD1. The germline gives CDR1 LNHDA, CDR2 SQIVND (reference sequence). Trimming cost V 6 bases and J 3 bases; bases outside gene matches: 4. The CDR3 loop spans 14 amino acids. DNA of the CDR3: TGTGCCAGTAGCATCGGGACAGCTAATGAAAAACTGTTTTTT. Its translation is CASSIGTANEKLFF.

Sample share makes this clonotype medium-sized (0.01 to 0.1%). The rearrangement uses TRBV7-2 and TRBJ2-4, with 11 bases identical to TRBD2. V lost 4 bases, J lost 7 bases, and 9 bases stayed unmatched. Germline V gene data show CDR1 as SGHTA and CDR2 as FQGNSA. CDR3 length: 16 amino acids. The CDR3 here is CASSSQLAGEGNIQYF. The CDR3 nucleotides are TGTGCCAGCAGCTCCCAACTAGCGGGAGAAGGTAACATTCAGTACTTC.

With regard to this clonotype: Just one base apart from a much larger clone, this may be a read error. The chain combines TRBV2 with TRBJ2-4; no clear D. V lost 7 bases and J lost 13, with 17 bases in between. The CDR3 covers 12 residues. Germline assignment: CDR1 SNHLY and CDR2 FYNNEI. Here the CDR3 reads CASNRDGNEQYF. In DNA form, the CDR3 reads TGTGCCAGCAACCGAGACGGCAATGAGCAGTACTTC. The whole variable domain, filled in from reference TRBV2 and TRBJ2-4, reads EPEVTQTPSHQVTQMGQEVILRCVPISNHLYFYWYRQILGQKVEFLVSFYNNEISEKSEIFDDQFSVERPDGSNFTLKIRSTKLEDSAMYFCASNRDGNEQYFGAGTRLSVL.

This clonotype was detected a few times. The chain employs TRBV12-3 or TRBV12-4 and TRBJ2-7; D may be TRBD1 (5 bases). This CDR3 comprises 14 residues. Trimming pared 5 bases from V and 1 base from J, leaving 12 bases between. CDR3 nucleotide sequence: TGTGCCAGCAGTCCCAGGGTAAGGTCCTACGAGCAGTACTTC. This sequence encodes CASSPRVRSYEQYF.

Ten or more counts support this clonotype. One base away lies a much larger clone, so this may be a sequencing read error. V usage is TRBV12-3 or TRBV12-4 and J usage is TRBJ2-1, with 10 positions matching TRBD1. The CDR3 loop spans 15 amino acids. V lost 2 bases and J lost 10; bases outside the gene matches: 8. The CDR3 nucleotides are TGTGCCAGCAGTTTATCGACAGGGGGCTACTACGAGCAGTTCTTC. Translating gives CASSLSTGGYYEQFF.

By frequency in the sample, this clonotype is medium-sized. The chain employs TRBV6-1 and TRBJ1-2; D is unclear. CDR1 and CDR2 from the germline V gene are MNHNS and SASEGT. The length of the CDR3 is 13 residues. The V end was cut by 7 bases, the J end by 4 bases, with 13 bases between. This CDR3 is CASTERQTYGYTF. CDR3 DNA sequence: TGTGCCAGCACCGAAAGGCAGACCTATGGCTACACCTTC.

In regard to this clonotype: The junction departs from germline at one end; a sequencing error may be responsible. The chain recombines TRBV27 with TRBJ2-7; D ambiguous. The CDR3 covers 10 residues. The germline CDR1 and CDR2 sequences are MNHEY and SMNVEV (reference sequence). The CDR3 region has the DNA TGTGCCAGCCGCTGGACGACCCAGTTTTTC. Protein: CASRWTTQFF.

Notes on this clonotype: No conserved phenylalanine or tryptophan is present at the end of the CDR3, so a read error is the likely explanation. It is unclear where the CDR3 begins or ends on the DNA, so no DNA is shown, and the CDR3 is as TCRdb lists it. The genes are TRBV6-1 and TRBJ2-4; the table's D gene call, TRBD2, was not cross checked with the DNA. The CDR3 sequence runs 18 residues, both termini included. Germline CDR1 and CDR2: MNHNS and SASEGT. The CDR3 region is CASSATSEGNQETQYFGN.

In its sample, this clonotype is medium-sized. The rearrangement links TRBV12-3 or TRBV12-4 to TRBJ2-7; 8 bases are a match to TRBD2. With V trimmed by 3 bases and J by 5 bases, 6 bases remained unmatched. CDR3 length: 14 residues. CDR3 sequence: CASSFGTSLNEQYF. Written as DNA, the CDR3 is TGTGCCAGCAGTTTTGGGACTAGTTTAAACGAGCAGTACTTC.

By proportion, this clonotype is medium-sized. V gene TRBV6-1 combines with J gene TRBJ2-3, with TRBD2 matching 7 bases. The CDR3 is made up of 16 amino acids. V dropped 1 base and J dropped 0; count of bases not matched to a gene: 4. CDR1 is MNHNS and CDR2 is SASEGT in the germline V gene. DNA of the CDR3: TGTGCCAGCAGTGAAGGATGGGGGGGGAGCACAGATACGCAGTATTTT. Translation gives CASSEGWGGSTDTQYF.

V gene TRBV9 combines with J gene TRBJ1-3, with D uncertain. The CDR3 is made up of 16 amino acids. Trimming cost V 2 bases and J 0 bases, with 12 bases left between them. Germline lookup yields CDR1 SGDLS and CDR2 YYNGEE. DNA of the CDR3: TGTGCCAGCAGCGTCCTCGGGAGCCGCTCTGGAAACACCATATATTTT. This codes for CASSVLGSRSGNTIYF.

DNA for the CDR3: TGTGCCAGCAGCTTAGGGACAGGGAGCCAAGAGACCCAGTACTTC. Translated, it gives CASSLGTGSQETQYF. The rearrangement links TRBV7-2 to TRBJ2-5; 8 bases map to TRBD1. CDR3 length: 15 residues. V shed 1 base, J shed 1 base, and the junction held 2 bases outside the gene matches. Germline CDR1 is SGHTA and CDR2 is FQGNSA.

Relative to its sample, this clonotype is medium-sized. The chain has TRBV7-9 and TRBJ2-7, with D hard to call. V was cut by 1 base and J by 2 bases, with 9 bases left in between. The germline V gene has CDR1 SEHNR and CDR2 FQNEAQ (reference sequence). The CDR3 runs 14 residues. The CDR3 nucleotides read TGTGCCAGCAGCTTAGATATAGAGCCCTACGAGCAGTACTTC. It yields the protein CASSLDIEPYEQYF.

V usage is TRBV6-1 and J usage is TRBJ2-1; D is possibly TRBD1 (5 bases). The CDR3 has 11 residues. V lost 3 bases to trimming and J lost 13 bases, with 10 bases between them. The germline gives CDR1 MNHNS, CDR2 SASEGT. The CDR3 coding sequence is TGTGCCAGCAGTGAGGGGCATCGACAGTTCTTC. This encodes CASSEGHRQFF.

By sample share, this clonotype is medium-sized. The chain links TRBV7-8 to TRBJ2-7; 7 nucleotides agree with TRBD2. The CDR3 contains 15 residues. The germline gives CDR1 SGHVS, CDR2 FQNEAQ. V shed 4 bases, J shed 0 bases, and the junction held 6 bases outside the gene matches. The CDR3 sequence: CASSSGLGLSYEQYF. As DNA, the CDR3 is TGTGCCAGCAGCTCCGGACTAGGACTCTCCTACGAGCAGTACTTC. The whole variable domain, filled in from reference TRBV7-8 and TRBJ2-7, reads GAGVSQSPRYKVAKRGQDVALRCDPISGHVSLFWYQQALGQGPEFLTYFQNEAQLDKSGLPSDRFFAERPEGSVSTLKIQRTQQEDSAVYLCASSSGLGLSYEQYFGPGTRLTVT.

V and J are TRBV7-2 and TRBJ2-3; unclear D gene. CDR1 and CDR2 (germline): SGHTA, FQGNSA. V was pared by 8 bases and J by 7 bases, with 7 bases between. This CDR3 spans 10 amino acids. The CDR3 DNA sequence: TGTGCCAGCGCCGAGAATACGCAGTATTTT. Its protein product is CASAENTQYF.

This chain uses TRBV27 with TRBJ2-7; tentative D call: TRBD2 (7 bases). The DNA matches TRBJ2-1 better at its end, which makes the J call doubtful. CDR1 and CDR2 from the germline V gene are MNHEY and SMNVEV (reference sequence). The CDR3 has 14 amino acids. CDR3 in DNA: TGTGCCAGCAGTCCAAAGGGGGGGTACAATGAGCAGTTCTTC. It translates to CASSPKGGYNEQFF.

This clonotype was counted many times. This chain uses TRBV5-1 with TRBJ1-4, with D possibly TRBD1 on 5 matching bases. V gave up 2 bases and J gave up 0 bases, with 8 bases separating them. Germline assignment: CDR1 SGHRS and CDR2 YFSETQ. The length of the CDR3 is 15 residues. The CDR3 spells CASSFAGSTNEKLFF. CDR3 DNA sequence: TGCGCCAGCAGCTTCGCAGGGTCAACTAATGAAAAACTGTTTTTT.

V and J are TRBV28 and TRBJ1-1; D possibly corresponds to TRBD1 (5 bases). CDR3 length: 14 residues. Trimming removed 3 bases from V and 7 bases from J, with 15 bases in between. From germline, CDR1 is MDHEN and CDR2 SYDVKM. CDR3 region: CASSLDWGRGEAFF. The CDR3 nucleotides read TGTGCCAGCAGTTTGGACTGGGGGAGAGGTGAAGCTTTCTTT.

Only a few counts were recorded for this clonotype. The rearrangement uses TRBV3-1 and TRBJ1-2, with D perhaps matching TRBD1 (6 bases). This CDR3 comprises 15 residues. Per germline, CDR1 LGHDT and CDR2 YNNKEL (reference sequence). Trimming removed 1 base at V and 4 bases at J, with 13 bases between. The CDR3 DNA reads as TGTGCCAGCAGCCAAGGAAACAGGGACCTCTATGGCTACACCTTC. Translation gives CASSQGNRDLYGYTF.

This clonotype was seen at least ten times. The gene calls are TRBV14 and TRBJ1-4; 8 bases match TRBD1. The CDR3 has 13 amino acids. CDR1 and CDR2 from the germline V gene are SGHDN and FVKESK. J lost 12 bases, V lost 3 bases, and 6 bases had no gene match. CDR3 sequence (DNA): TGTGCCAGCAGCCATGGATGGACAGGGCAACTGTTTTTT. This gives the protein CASSHGWTGQLFF.

By share of the sample, this clonotype is medium-sized (0.01 to 0.1%). A junction boundary mismatches the germline segment, possibly from a read error. This chain uses TRBV7-2 with TRBJ2-7, with D perhaps TRBD1 (5 bases). The germline V gene encodes CDR1 SGHTA and CDR2 FQGNSA. This CDR3 has 15 residues. The CDR3 reads CASIPGSRVGSPLHF. The CDR3 DNA is TGTGCCAGCATCCCCGGCTCCAGGGTAGGCTCACCCCTCCACTTC. The variable domain in full, completed from reference TRBV7-2 and TRBJ2-7, reads GAGVSQSPSNKVTEKGKDVELRCDPISGHTALYWYRQSLGQGLEFLIYFQGNSAPDKSGLPSDRFSAERTGGSVSTLTIQRTQQEDSAVYLCASIPGSRVGSPLHFGPGTRLTVT.

This chain joins TRBV7-6 and TRBJ2-1; D is unclear. The J call may be incorrect, as the DNA end agrees better with TRBJ2-7. The CDR3 has 14 residues. Germline assignment: CDR1 SGHVS and CDR2 FNYEAQ. The CDR3 reads CASSSPRPGDEQYF. DNA for the CDR3: TGTGCCAGCAGCTCGCCCCGACCTGGTGACGAGCAGTACTTC.

The chain has TRBV7-3 and TRBJ2-5; 8 nucleotides line up with TRBD1. Germline CDR1 SGHTA, CDR2 FQGTGA. The CDR3 runs to 14 residues. The junction had 4 bases not matched to a gene; V was cut back by 3 bases and J by 4 bases. CDR3 amino acids: CASSFRGQGETQYF. Here the CDR3 DNA reads TGTGCCAGCAGCTTCAGGGGGCAGGGAGAGACCCAGTACTTC.

This clonotype is labeled medium-sized. One end of the junction is discordant with germline, which a read error may explain. The rearrangement joins TRBV7-2 to TRBJ2-7; D is unresolved. Germline V gene sequence: CDR1 SGHTA, CDR2 FQGNSA. The CDR3 covers 14 residues. For the CDR3, the DNA is TGTGCCAGCAGCTTAACGAACTATAATTCACCCCTCCACTTC. Translated, it gives CASSLTNYNSPLHF.

The CDR3, as DNA: TGTGCCAGCAGCTTAGCATGGGGGCCTCACTCCTACGAGCAGTACTTC. Translating it yields CASSLAWGPHSYEQYF. The genes are TRBV7-2 and TRBJ2-5; tentative D call: TRBD1 (6 bases). The J call is doubtful: the DNA matches TRBJ2-7 better. CDR1 is SGHTA and CDR2 is FQGNSA in the germline V gene. The CDR3 has 16 residues.